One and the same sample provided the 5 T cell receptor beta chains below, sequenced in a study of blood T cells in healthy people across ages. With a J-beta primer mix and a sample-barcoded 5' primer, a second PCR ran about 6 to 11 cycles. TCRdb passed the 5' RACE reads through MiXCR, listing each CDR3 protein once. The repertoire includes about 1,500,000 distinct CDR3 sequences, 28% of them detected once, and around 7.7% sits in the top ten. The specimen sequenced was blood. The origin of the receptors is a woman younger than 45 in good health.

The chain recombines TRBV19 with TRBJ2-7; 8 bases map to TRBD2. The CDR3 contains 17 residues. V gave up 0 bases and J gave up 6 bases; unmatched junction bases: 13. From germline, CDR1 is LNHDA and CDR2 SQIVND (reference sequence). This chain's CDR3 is CASSIESDLAAGGEQYF. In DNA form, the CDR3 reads TGTGCCAGTAGTATAGAAAGTGATCTAGCGGCGGGAGGCGAGCAGTACTTC.

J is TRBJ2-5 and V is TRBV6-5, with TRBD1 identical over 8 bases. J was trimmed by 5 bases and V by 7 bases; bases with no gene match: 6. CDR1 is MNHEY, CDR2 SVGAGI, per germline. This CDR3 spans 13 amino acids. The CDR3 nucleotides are TGTGCCAGCACTTCGACAGGGGTGGAGACCCAGTACTTC. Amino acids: CASTSTGVETQYF.

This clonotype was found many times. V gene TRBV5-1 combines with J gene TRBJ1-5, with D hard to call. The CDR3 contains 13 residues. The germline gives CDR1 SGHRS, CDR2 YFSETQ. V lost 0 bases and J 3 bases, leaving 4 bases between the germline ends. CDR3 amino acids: CASSLDPNQPQHF. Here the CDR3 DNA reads TGCGCCAGCAGCTTGGATCCCAATCAGCCCCAGCATTTT. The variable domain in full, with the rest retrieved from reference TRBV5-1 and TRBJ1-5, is KAGVTQTPRYLIKTRGQQVTLSCSPISGHRSVSWYQQTPGQGLQFLFEYFSETQRNKGNFPGRFSGRQFSNSRSEMNVSTLELGDSALYLCASSLDPNQPQHFGDGTRLSIL.

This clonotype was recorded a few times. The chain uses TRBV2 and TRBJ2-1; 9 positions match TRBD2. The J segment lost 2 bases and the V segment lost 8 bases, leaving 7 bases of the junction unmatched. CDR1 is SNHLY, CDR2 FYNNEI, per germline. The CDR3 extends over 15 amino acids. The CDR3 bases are TGTGCCAGCTTTCCGGGACTAGCTGCCTACAATGAGCAGTTCTTC. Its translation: CASFPGLAAYNEQFF.

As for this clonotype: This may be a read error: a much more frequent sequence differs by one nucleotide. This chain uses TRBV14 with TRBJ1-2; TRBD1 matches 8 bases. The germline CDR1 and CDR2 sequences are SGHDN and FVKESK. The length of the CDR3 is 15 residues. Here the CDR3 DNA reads TGTGCCGGCAGCTTCCGACAGGGGAGGGACTATGGCTACACCTTC. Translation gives CAGSFRQGRDYGYTF.